This T cell receptor beta chain was profiled in a study of cytomegalovirus exposure and HLA in healthy donors (dated by TCRdb to about 2017). The study in broad terms: An earlier analysis of about 530 of the donors reported approximately 280 Gb of sequence data and about 120 million unique TCR beta sequences obtained from around 180 million T cells. An early release that covered 640 HLA-typed donors contained approximately 300 gigabases of sequencing data and approximately 85 million unique TCR sequences. The genetic ancestry cluster associated with self-reported Caucasian donors included about four fifths of the roughly 400 genotyped donors. The study aimed to test whether cataloging public T cell receptors could reveal signatures of past pathogen exposure. The study used immunosequencing to profile the T cell repertoires of 670 or so subjects and linked those repertoires to cytomegalovirus serostatus. Besides the first cohort of approximately 670 subjects, a separate validation cohort made up of around 120 different subjects was used. To predict cytomegalovirus infection status, the study combined high-throughput TCR immunosequencing, statistical association of individual TCRs with disease status, and machine learning. In a later analysis, previously published TCR beta repertoires from hundreds of donors were re-analyzed and high-resolution HLA genotyping was added so that TCR occurrence patterns could be studied. The later analysis used no new phenotypic data to find candidate immune exposures, relying instead on TCR beta sequences and their occurrence across donors. In an earlier analysis of 587 of the donors, high-throughput TCR beta sequencing was used to judge whether each TCR beta V gene segment behaved as functional or pseudogenic. Donor age, sex, ethnicity and CMV serostatus were compiled alongside the repertoire data. Genome-wide SNP genotypes for about 60% of the 666 donors were used in a later genetic analysis, which treated that subset as a discovery cohort. All discovery cohort repertoires had been generated on a single sequencing platform. HLA typing included class I and class II loci at four-digit resolution. Typing coverage differed by locus: A, B, C, DRB1 and DQB1 were typed in about 620-630 donors, DQA1 in about 550, DPA1 in over 600, and DPB1 in approximately 450. A handful of DR-DQ haplotypes were handled as single units for association and clustering because linkage in the cohort was strong. Among some 400 genotyped donors of the cohort, an average of about 240,000 unique TCR beta nucleotide sequences was sequenced per donor, of which roughly 17% were non-productive.

Library generation was performed with the immunoSEQ multiplex PCR assay. For the multiplex PCR, a mixture combining 60 forward primers for TCR Vbeta segments and 13 reverse primers for TCR Jbeta segments was used. The CDR3 region of rearranged TCR beta genes was amplified from genomic DNA with a multiplex PCR assay. The amplified TCR beta libraries were sequenced on the Illumina HiSeq System as 87-base-pair reads. As for the authors' bioinformatics: A later analysis counted around 72 million unique TCR beta chains across the 650 to 700 repertoires, and some 11 million of these chains were shared by at least two donors. A nearest-neighbor algorithm error-corrected the raw reads and collapsed the reads into unique sequences, merging closely related sequences to remove PCR and sequencing errors. CDR3 sequences were aligned to IMGT reference sequences to assign V, D and J gene segments. For a sequence to be retained, at least a six-nucleotide match to both a V gene segment and a J gene segment was required. A rearrangement was called productive if the CDR3 had no stop codons and remained in frame with V and J, and every other rearrangement was called non-productive. CDR3 was defined according to IMGT convention as the region running from the second conserved V-encoded cysteine to the conserved J-encoded phenylalanine. In an earlier analysis of roughly 580 of the donors, sequences lacking an unambiguous match to a single V gene segment were excluded. An earlier analysis of 587 of the donors classified V segments as functional when productive rearrangements were above 56.7% and as segregating when the standard deviation between donors was above 5%. A statistical classification framework was built to diagnose cytomegalovirus status from the catalog of TCR beta chain sequences. V and J gene assignment, in a later analysis, came from comparing TCR nucleotide sequences with IMGT/GENE-DB human TR gene sequences. A later analysis assigned CDR3 sequences and most-parsimonious VDJ recombination scenarios with the TCRdist pipeline. In a later analysis, each TCR beta chain was defined by its CDR3 amino acid sequence together with its V-gene family, and reads without a unique V-gene family were excluded. A later analysis removed 450 to 600 highly shared, low-generation-probability nucleotide sequences to deal with suspected cross-contamination and a sequencing artifact. For each public chain, a later analysis derived a clonal expansion index from normalized ranks of inferred template counts within each repertoire. In a later analysis, generation probabilities were computed using a VDJ recombination model fitted to out-of-frame rearrangements, and the results were checked against IGoR. Hypergeometric tests were used in a later analysis to score TCR-TCR, TCR-HLA and TCR-CMV co-occurrence, with a repertoire-size bias correction applied to the TCR pairs. False discovery rates were estimated in a later analysis by permuting HLA or CMV assignments 20 times. In a later analysis, co-occurring TCRs were grouped with DBSCAN, and TCRdist sequence similarity was added when clustering was performed within HLA-allele-positive subsets. For co-occurrence clustering, repertoires with fewer than 30,000 or more than 120,000 public chains were excluded, along with four to six repertoires with anomalous nucleotide sharing. Drawn from immuneACCESS, this table holds only the in-frame rearrangements with V and J called that TCRdb kept. Clones are partly lost; checked studies trace under half to an unresolved V gene and leave the rest unexplained. V and J calls and clone size come straight from that table; D and trimming were deduced from the DNA. This sample's clone table shows some 76,000 clones. The top ten clones comprise roughly 5% of the sample.

In the germline V gene, CDR1 corresponds to SQVTM and CDR2 to ANQGSEA. The CDR3 runs 15 residues from the cysteine to the phenylalanine. The only DNA kept is the CDR3, 45 bases in frame from the first base. V and J are trimmed by 1 base and 2 bases, and the gene matches miss 7 bases of the junction. The cohort was made up of 650 to 700 healthy bone marrow donors. All cohort members were sampled while nominally healthy, although unrecorded immune exposures were likely present. The donor tested CMV seronegative and was one of the 352 seronegative cohort members. A peripheral blood sample was provided by each donor, and peripheral blood mononuclear cells were used for TCR beta sequencing. Genomic DNA extraction from the blood cell samples was performed with the Qiagen DNeasy Blood Extraction Kit. Notes on this clone: The antigen it recognizes is unknown.

Paper-wide results and their limitations: Compared with the roughly 670-donor mean, donors in an Asian-associated ancestry cluster had fewer N-insertions in productive TCRs, according to a later genetic analysis. An earlier analysis of approximately 530 of the donors showed that most TCR beta V segments appeared in productive rearrangements either about 87% or about 30% of the time, which broadly matched IMGT annotations. Cytomegalovirus status was reported to be diagnosed by the classifier with high specificity and sensitivity in both the original and validation cohorts. In vitro tests confirmed that a few of the cytomegalovirus-associated TCR beta chains recognize cytomegalovirus antigens. In a later genetic analysis, a missense DCLRE1C variant was associated with V-gene and J-gene trimming of TCR beta chains, and the association was replicated in an independent cohort. Some IMGT-functional V segments, including TRBV6-2 and TRBV6-3, could not be distinguished by the 87-base-pair reads and were therefore excluded. Because counts were too low, roughly 16 rarely observed V segments, including chromosome 9 orphons, were excluded from the earlier analysis of 500 to 700 of the donors. Several of the top co-occurrence clusters appeared to be linked to parvovirus B19, influenza, CMV and Epstein-Barr virus, according to a later analysis. Because some donors lacked HLA typing at each locus, the association tests relied only on the typed subset. Compared with equally common non-associated chains, HLA-associated TCR beta chains in a later analysis were more clonally expanded and had lower generation probabilities. The sequencing pipeline was judged likely to have produced a cluster of highly shared sequence variants as a technical artifact. A further reported finding was that TCR beta sequences accurately predicted the HLA-A and HLA-B alleles for most subjects in the first cohort. When HLA alleles, especially DR and DQ, strongly co-occurred, attributing TCR associations to individual alleles was difficult. Most TCR sequences were observed very rarely across donors, whereas some public TCRs were present in many individuals. Correlated functional status among segregating V segments might be attributable to linkage disequilibrium, but an unknown experimental factor could not be ruled out. Roughly uniform sequencing depth across donors was assumed in presence/absence analyses, although this assumption may not hold. In the study, approximately 150 TCR beta chains were listed as associated with cytomegalovirus. CMV serostatus was the only immune exposure information available for the cohort. According to the authors, the approach could potentially be generalized to other disease states and immunological phenotypes. In a later analysis, most CMV-associated TCR beta chains were found to appear HLA-restricted, with HLA associations seemingly driven largely by CMV exposure. In a later analysis, the rate of TCR association differed among HLA loci, with DRB1 alleles having the most associated TCRs and HLA-C alleles having the fewest. In this cohort, only TCR beta chains were sequenced, and detectable features were limited by the absence of alpha or paired-chain data. Specific HLA alleles were associated with some 15,000 TCR beta sequences at a false discovery rate of 0.05 in a later analysis.

This clonotype was sampled from a man aged 40-49 years in good health and CMV-seronegative. Recombination joined TRBV29-1 with TRBJ2-7; a stretch of 8 junction bases matches TRBD2. The material sequenced was PBMCs. The CDR3 corresponds to CSVEGGHGGAYEQYF. In nucleotide form, the sequence is TGCAGCGTTGAAGGTGGGCACGGGGGGGCCTACGAGCAGTACTTC.